A single sample gave rise to the 32 T cell receptor beta chains below, sequenced in a study of shared clonotypes between healthy human individuals. Measured with immunoSEQ multiplex PCR; TCRdb has only the in-frame clones, and not every one. In the table there are 950,000 to 1,300,000 clones, under 80% of which are singletons. The sample comprised memory CD4+ T cells sorted from blood. As for subset: CD45RA-negative fraction. The receptors were sampled from a man between 18 and 29 years old in good health.

The chain has TRBV5-1 and TRBJ2-7; 7 positions agree with TRBD1. CDR3 length equals 15 residues. V lost 5 bases, J lost 1 base, and 9 bases stayed unmatched. Germline CDR1 is SGHRS and CDR2 is YFSETQ. As DNA, the CDR3 is TGCGCCAGCAGTGGACAGGCCGCAGGGTCCTACGAGCAGTACTTC. Protein product: CASSGQAAGSYEQYF.

This rearrangement joins TRBV10-3 to TRBJ2-3, with D perhaps matching TRBD2 (5 bases). The CDR3 loop spans 13 amino acids. Germline CDR1 reads ENHRY; CDR2 reads SYGVKD. Trimming took off 8 bases at V and 0 bases at J, with 9 bases between the two ends. Here the CDR3 reads CAISWTSTDTQYF. CDR3 in DNA: TGTGCCATCTCTTGGACTAGCACAGATACGCAGTATTTT.

This clone was seen ten or more times. J is TRBJ2-1 and V is TRBV19; TRBD2 matches at 8 bases. The length of the CDR3 is 13 residues. The germline gives CDR1 LNHDA, CDR2 SQIVND (reference sequence). V shed 3 bases and J 10 bases; nucleotides not matched to a gene: 5. CDR3 DNA sequence: TGTGCCAGTAGTATGACTAGCGTAGGCGAGCAGTTCTTC. This translates into CASSMTSVGEQFF.

The genes are TRBV7-2 and TRBJ1-4, with TRBD1 matching over 9 bases. J was trimmed by 5 bases and V by 1 base; bases with no gene match: 2. Germline CDR1 is SGHTA and CDR2 is FQGNSA. This CDR3 spans 15 amino acids. DNA of the CDR3: TGTGCCAGCAGCTTAGGGGACAGGGAAAATGAAAAACTGTTTTTT. Protein: CASSLGDRENEKLFF.

The chain links TRBV5-4 to TRBJ1-4; perhaps TRBD1 as D (5 bases). The CDR3 runs to 14 residues. In germline, CDR1 is SGHNT, CDR2 YYREEE (reference sequence). Trimming pared 0 bases from V and 6 bases from J, leaving 9 bases between. The CDR3 protein is CASSLAGVDEKLFF. In nucleotides, the CDR3 is TGTGCCAGCAGCTTGGCGGGGGTCGATGAAAAACTGTTTTTT.

This rearrangement joins TRBV30 to TRBJ1-4; possible D gene TRBD1, 6 bases. Per the germline V gene, CDR1 is GTSNPN and CDR2 is SVGIG (reference sequence). V lost 8 bases and J lost 2, with 21 bases in between. The CDR3 totals 16 residues. The CDR3 coding sequence is TGTGCCGCCCCCCTAAGGGGGGCAGTCACTAATGAAAAACTGTTTTTT. It encodes CAAPLRGAVTNEKLFF.

The chain is built from TRBV5-1 and TRBJ2-3, with 9 nucleotides matching TRBD1. Germline V gene lookup returns CDR1 SGHRS and CDR2 YFSETQ. The CDR3 totals 17 residues. V was clipped by 0 bases and J by 3 bases; unmatched bases: 8. The CDR3 DNA sequence: TGCGCCAGCAGCTTGGGAGTTCGGGACAGGGAGACAGATACGCAGTATTTT. This encodes CASSLGVRDRETDTQYF.

This clone appeared a few times. The same CDR3 arises from other DNA sequences in this sample as well. J is TRBJ2-5 and V is TRBV5-1, with D possibly TRBD2 on 5 matching bases. The CDR3 has 13 residues. Germline-derived CDR1 and CDR2 are SGHRS and YFSETQ. V lost 0 bases to trimming and J lost 5 bases, with 8 bases between them. The chain's CDR3 is CASSLAGKETQYF. The CDR3 DNA follows: TGCGCCAGCAGCTTGGCCGGGAAGGAGACCCAGTACTTC.

The rearrangement joins TRBV6-1 to TRBJ1-2; maybe TRBD1 (5 bases). The germline gives CDR1 MNHNS, CDR2 SASEGT. The CDR3 is 13 amino acids. Trimming cost V 2 bases and J 6 bases, with 10 bases left between them. The CDR3 sequence: CASSERQGDGYTF. As DNA, the CDR3 is TGTGCCAGCAGTGAACGGCAGGGCGATGGCTACACCTTC.

The chain uses TRBV19 and TRBJ1-6, with D uncertain. Germline CDR1 reads LNHDA; CDR2 reads SQIVND (reference sequence). The length of the CDR3 is 13 residues. Trimming cost V 3 bases and J 10 bases, with 10 bases left between them. For the CDR3, the DNA is TGTGCCAGTAGTATTGGGGTCCTATCACCCCTCCACTTT. It is translated as CASSIGVLSPLHF.

This rearrangement joins TRBV30 to TRBJ1-3; D possibly corresponds to TRBD1 (5 bases). V lost 3 bases to trimming and J lost 0 bases, with 9 bases between them. CDR3 size: 14 residues. The V gene's germline CDR1 is GTSNPN and CDR2 SVGIG (reference sequence). The CDR3 DNA reads as TGTGCCTGGAGCGGGGGGTACTCTGGAAACACCATATATTTT. It translates to CAWSGGYSGNTIYF.

On this clone itself: Other DNA sequences in this specimen translate into the identical CDR3. This sequence joins TRBV7-9 and TRBJ2-3; a possible D gene is TRBD1 (8 bases). There are 15 residues in the CDR3. V shed 5 bases and J shed 3 bases, with 15 bases lying between them. The germline V gene encodes CDR1 SEHNR and CDR2 FQNEAQ (reference sequence). CDR3 in DNA: TGTGCCAGCAGCCCCGGACAGGGAGGGACAGATACGCAGTATTTT. It is translated as CASSPGQGGTDTQYF.

For this clone: Other DNA sequences in this sample translate to the same CDR3. This rearrangement joins TRBV6-5 to TRBJ1-2, with 7 bases that match TRBD1. V lost 0 bases and J lost 0; bases outside the gene matches: 1. Per germline, CDR1 MNHEY and CDR2 SVGAGI. The CDR3 has 15 residues. The CDR3 is CASSYSGTANYGYTF. CDR3 sequence (DNA): TGTGCCAGCAGTTACTCGGGGACAGCTAACTATGGCTACACCTTC.

V is TRBV14 and J is TRBJ1-2, with TRBD1 matching 8 bases. The CDR3 is 13 residues long. Germline V gives CDR1 SGHDN, CDR2 FVKESK. V was clipped by 4 bases and J by 6 bases; unmatched bases: 4. CDR3 sequence: CASSPRQGNGYTF. The CDR3 DNA reads TGTGCCAGCAGCCCTAGACAGGGGAATGGCTACACCTTC.

As DNA, the CDR3 is TGTGCCAGCAGCTCCTCTAGCGGGAGTTGGGCCGGGGAGCTGTTTTTT. This gives the protein CASSSSSGSWAGELFF. V usage is TRBV5-4 and J usage is TRBJ2-2, with 10 bases fitting TRBD2. CDR1 SGHNT and CDR2 YYREEE come from the germline V gene (reference sequence). CDR3 length: 16 amino acids. Trimming cost V 3 bases and J 6 bases; bases outside gene matches: 8.

This chain joins TRBV25-1 and TRBJ2-3; TRBD2 aligns across 11 bases. Per the germline V gene, CDR1 is MGHDK and CDR2 is SYGVNS. Germline trimming cut 6 bases from V and 1 base from J; bases unmatched to any gene: 3. The CDR3 runs 15 residues. Here the CDR3 DNA reads TGTGCCAGCAGCTATAGCGGGGGGGGCACAGATACGCAGTATTTT. It yields the protein CASSYSGGGTDTQYF.

This sequence joins TRBV13 and TRBJ1-1; 7 nucleotides align to TRBD1. Germline-derived CDR1 and CDR2 are PRHDT and FYEKMQ (reference sequence). Unmatched junction bases numbered 4, after V lost 5 bases and J lost 4 bases. The CDR3 is 13 amino acids. CDR3 DNA: TGTGCCAGCAGCCAAAACAGGGGCACTGAAGCTTTCTTT. It encodes CASSQNRGTEAFF.

This clone was counted only a few times. This sequence joins TRBV7-9 and TRBJ2-7, with a tentative D call TRBD2 (6 bases). Trimming left V 1 base short and J 7 bases short, with 14 bases between. CDR1 and CDR2 from the germline V gene are SEHNR and FQNEAQ (reference sequence). CDR3 size: 14 residues. This CDR3 is CASSLEALGGEQYF. The CDR3 coding sequence is TGTGCCAGCAGCTTAGAGGCCCTGGGGGGTGAGCAGTACTTC.

The CDR3 here is CASRKDPSDQPQHF. Here the CDR3 DNA reads TGTGCCAGCCGAAAGGACCCCTCGGATCAGCCCCAGCATTTT. The chain couples TRBV6-1 to TRBJ1-5; no clear D. Trimming took off 8 bases at V and 5 bases at J, with 16 bases between the two ends. The length of the CDR3 is 14 residues. Germline lookup yields CDR1 MNHNS and CDR2 SASEGT.

This chain connects TRBV5-8 to TRBJ2-7; maybe TRBD1 (6 bases). Trimming left V 0 bases short and J 3 bases short, with 16 bases between. Germline loops: CDR1 SGHTS, CDR2 YDEGEE. This CDR3 contains 16 residues. CDR3 nucleotides: TGTGCCAGCAGCTTGGATCTTCTACAGGGTCGCTACGAGCAGTACTTC. It codes for CASSLDLLQGRYEQYF.

The gene calls are TRBV10-2 and TRBJ2-1; D is perhaps TRBD1 or TRBD2 (8 bases each). The CDR3 is made up of 16 amino acids. From germline, CDR1 is WSHSY and CDR2 SAAADI. V was shortened by 3 bases and J by 9 bases, with 21 bases between the two germline ends. CDR3 sequence reads: CASSDRQGLGTGEQFF. The CDR3 region has the DNA TGCGCCAGCAGTGATCGACAGGGACTAGGGACAGGTGAGCAGTTCTTC.

The rearrangement joins TRBV2 to TRBJ1-2; 8 nucleotides match TRBD1. Germline V CDR1 and CDR2: SNHLY, FYNNEI. The CDR3 length is 13 residues. The V and J ends lost 7 bases and 4 bases, in that order; junction bases with no gene match: 5. CDR3 bases: TGTGCCAGCAATCCGGGACAGGTCTATGGCTACACCTTC. It is translated as CASNPGQVYGYTF.

This clone was picked up a small number of times. The V call is TRBV11-2, the J call TRBJ1-4; D may be TRBD1 (5 bases). V shed 5 bases and J shed 8 bases, with 18 bases lying between them. Per the germline V gene, CDR1 is SGHAT and CDR2 is FQNNGV. The CDR3 covers 15 residues. DNA of the CDR3: TGTGCCAGCAGCAGAGGAGGGGTTATAGGGGAAAAACTGTTTTTT. Protein product: CASSRGGVIGEKLFF.

This clone was seen a handful of times. The V gene is TRBV7-9, the J gene TRBJ1-5, with 10 bases that match TRBD1. CDR3 length: 16 amino acids. V shed 0 bases, J shed 6 bases, and the junction held 5 bases outside the gene matches. The germline V gene encodes CDR1 SEHNR and CDR2 FQNEAQ (reference sequence). For the CDR3, the DNA is TGTGCCAGCAGCTTAGCGCGAGGACAGGGGGTTCAGCCCCAGCATTTT. Protein product: CASSLARGQGVQPQHF. Full variable domain (missing parts from reference TRBV7-9 and TRBJ1-5): DTGVSQNPRHKITKRGQNVTFRCDPISEHNRLYWYRQTLGQGPEFLTYFQNEAQLEKSRLLSDRFSAERPKGSFSTLEIQRTEQGDSAMYLCASSLARGQGVQPQHFGDGTRLSIL.

As regards this clone: The same CDR3 also results from other DNA sequences found in this sample. V gene TRBV11-2 combines with J gene TRBJ2-7; TRBD1 might be the D (6 bases). Germline loops: CDR1 SGHAT, CDR2 FQNNGV. This CDR3 spans 12 amino acids. V was pared by 5 bases and J by 4 bases, with 9 bases between. CDR3 residues: CASSPQGYEQYF. In DNA, the CDR3 is TGTGCCAGCAGCCCTCAGGGGTACGAGCAGTACTTC.

This clone came up once. V gene TRBV5-6 combines with J gene TRBJ1-1, with D perhaps TRBD1 (5 bases). The CDR3 length is 14 residues. Germline V lookup: CDR1 SGHDT, CDR2 YYEEEE. V shed 3 bases and J shed 7 bases, with 16 bases lying between them. DNA of the CDR3: TGTGCCAGCAGCTCTATTCCAGGGTCCGGTGAAGCTTTCTTT. Translated: CASSSIPGSGEAFF.

The sample holds a few counts of this clone. This sequence joins TRBV6-1 and TRBJ2-7, with 10 bases aligning to TRBD1. J gave up 5 bases and V 0 bases, and 7 bases lay outside the gene matches. The CDR3 is 16 amino acids. Germline V lookup: CDR1 MNHNS, CDR2 SASEGT. Here the CDR3 DNA reads TGTGCCAGCAGTGAAGCAAGGGACAGGGGTCGGCACGAGCAGTACTTC. The encoded protein is CASSEARDRGRHEQYF.

The chain is built from TRBV6-1 and TRBJ2-3; perhaps TRBD1 as D (5 bases). This CDR3 comprises 15 residues. V was shortened by 2 bases and J by 0 bases, with 9 bases between the two germline ends. CDR1 and CDR2 from the germline V gene are MNHNS and SASEGT. The CDR3 coding sequence is TGTGCCAGCAGTGAACAGGGCTCTAGCACAGATACGCAGTATTTT. Its translation is CASSEQGSSTDTQYF.

The V call is TRBV14, the J call TRBJ2-5, with D uncertain. The CDR3 extends over 15 amino acids. The V end was cut by 1 base, the J end by 1 base, with 10 bases between. Germline lookup yields CDR1 SGHDN and CDR2 FVKESK. The CDR3 loop is CASSQGVNFQETQYF. The CDR3, as DNA: TGTGCCAGCAGCCAAGGTGTCAACTTCCAAGAGACCCAGTACTTC.

The chain combines TRBV5-4 with TRBJ1-1; D call uncertain. Germline V gene data show CDR1 as SGHNT and CDR2 as YYREEE (reference sequence). CDR3 length: 14 residues. V was cut by 0 bases and J by 1 base, with 7 bases left in between. CDR3 nucleotides: TGTGCCAGCAGCTTGGAGGCAGGGAACACTGAAGCTTTCTTT. It is translated as CASSLEAGNTEAFF.

The V call is TRBV28, the J call TRBJ1-6, with a weak D call TRBD1 (6 bases). Germline values: CDR1 MDHEN, CDR2 SYDVKM. CDR3 length: 13 amino acids. Trimming removed 9 bases at V and 14 bases at J, with 20 bases between. CDR3 region: CASHREPGWTLHF. CDR3 coding DNA: TGTGCCAGTCACAGGGAGCCGGGATGGACCCTCCACTTT.

The rearrangement joins TRBV27 to TRBJ1-1; maybe TRBD1 (5 bases). CDR3 length: 15 amino acids. V was clipped by 6 bases and J by 11 bases, with 25 bases between them. Germline V CDR1 and CDR2: MNHEY, SMNVEV (reference sequence). The CDR3 sequence is CASSPVAGRDFLAFF. In DNA form, the CDR3 reads TGTGCCAGCAGCCCTGTGGCAGGGCGGGACTTTCTTGCTTTCTTT.